The T cell receptor beta chain described here comes from a study of cytotoxic CD8 clonotypes in ibrutinib-treated CLL. Turning to the study itself: Patients attained approximately 24 partial and 2 complete responses; at median around 68 months, about 14 remained remitted while 12 progressed.

V shed 4 bases, J shed 4 bases, and the junction held 5 bases outside the gene matches. The CDR3 extends over 14 amino acids. CDR1 and CDR2 (germline): SGHTA, FQGTGA. Comment on this clone: The antigen remains unidentified.

Approximately 2.2 micrograms of genomic DNA from cryopreserved PBMCs went into TCR beta libraries. Study findings and constraints: Higher clonality was seen at ibrutinib response and a return toward baseline at progression.

Some clones are missing from TCRdb's copy, which holds only in-frame ones; the method was immunoSEQ multiplex PCR. The sample records approximately 350,000 clones, 67% being singletons. This chain uses TRBV7-3 with TRBJ2-3; 7 bases map to TRBD1. This receptor was obtained from a human donor with chronic lymphocytic leukemia. Sequenced material: PBMCs, taken after 36 months of ibrutinib treatment. CDR3 nucleotide sequence: TGTGCCAGCAGCTCCCGACAGGGATCAGATACGCAGTATTTT. Translation: CASSSRQGSDTQYF.